This passage covers 15 T cell receptor beta chains from one sample sequenced in a study of T cell responses to AZD1222 COVID-19 vaccine. Assay: immunoSEQ multiplex PCR; the TCRdb copy retains only in-frame clones and omits some. The sample has roughly 84,000 clones; roughly 85% are singletons. The starting material was peripheral blood, obtained 28 days after the second AZD1222 dose. These receptors were taken from an adult who received the AZD1222 COVID-19 vaccine.

V is TRBV11-2 and J is TRBJ1-4, with D possibly matching TRBD1 (5 bases). CDR1 SGHAT and CDR2 FQNNGV come from the germline V gene. Trimming cost V 5 bases and J 3 bases, with 16 bases left between them. This CDR3 comprises 16 residues. The CDR3 here is CASSPLGQGSNEKLFF. In nucleotides, the CDR3 is TGTGCCAGCAGCCCTTTGGGGCAGGGTTCTAATGAAAAACTGTTTTTT. Combining the CDR3 with reference TRBV11-2 and TRBJ1-4 gives the whole variable domain EAGVAQSPRYKIIEKRQSVAFWCNPISGHATLYWYQQILGQGPKLLIQFQNNGVVDDSQLPKDRFSAERLKGVDSTLKIQPAKLEDSAVYLCASSPLGQGSNEKLFFGSGTQLSVL.

The genes are TRBV7-2 and TRBJ2-7, with TRBD1 as a possible D gene (6 bases). CDR1 is SGHTA, CDR2 FQGNSA, per germline. Trimming removed 4 bases from V and 7 bases from J, with 17 bases in between. The CDR3 is 14 amino acids. For the CDR3, the DNA is TGTGCCAGCAGCTCCGGACAGTCCTCGGGGGAGCAGTACTTC. The encoded protein is CASSSGQSSGEQYF.

The chain uses TRBV28 and TRBJ2-2, with TRBD2 matching 9 bases. V lost 10 bases and J lost 5; bases outside the gene matches: 11. Germline loops: CDR1 MDHEN, CDR2 SYDVKM. The CDR3 is 15 amino acids. DNA for the CDR3: TGTGCCACAAAAACCGGGACTAGCTCTACCGGGGAGCTGTTTTTT. This translates into CATKTGTSSTGELFF.

In its sample, this clone was seen a few times. The V gene is TRBV5-8, the J gene TRBJ1-1; D is unclear. The germline V gene encodes CDR1 SGHTS and CDR2 YDEGEE. V was trimmed by 1 base and J by 1 base, leaving 8 bases between them. The CDR3 extends over 14 amino acids. The CDR3 nucleotides read TGTGCCAGCAGCTTGAGACTCCAGAACACTGAAGCTTTCTTT. Its translation: CASSLRLQNTEAFF.

This clone came up a few times. Other DNA sequences in this specimen translate into the identical CDR3. V usage is TRBV4-2 and J usage is TRBJ2-5, with 8 bases matching TRBD2. Looked up from germline, CDR1 is LGHNA and CDR2 is YNFKEQ. The ends lost 0 bases at V and 2 bases at J; junction bases unmatched: 5. The CDR3 is 16 residues long. The CDR3 here is CASSQDGTRRQETQYF. The CDR3 DNA reads TGTGCCAGCAGCCAAGATGGGACTAGGAGACAAGAGACCCAGTACTTC.

This clone showed up just a few times. The chain employs TRBV6-6 and TRBJ2-3, with 8 bases lining up with TRBD1. Unmatched junction bases numbered 5, after V lost 8 bases and J lost 1 base. There are 14 residues in the CDR3. Germline assignment: CDR1 MNHNY and CDR2 SVGAGI (reference sequence). This CDR3 is CASRGGQGTDTQYF. The CDR3 DNA is TGTGCCAGCCGAGGGGGACAGGGCACAGATACGCAGTATTTT.

V is TRBV14 and J is TRBJ1-1, with a weak D call TRBD1 (6 bases). Trimming removed 4 bases at V and 0 bases at J, with 24 bases between. The CDR3 contains 19 residues. From germline, CDR1 is SGHDN and CDR2 FVKESK. In DNA form, the CDR3 reads TGTGCCAGCAGCCCTTACCTCGGGGGCCGTTCTTCCATGAACACTGAAGCTTTCTTT. Protein: CASSPYLGGRSSMNTEAFF.

This clone came up a few times. The V call is TRBV5-1, the J call TRBJ1-1; no firm D call. The CDR3 has 14 residues. The V gene's germline CDR1 is SGHRS and CDR2 YFSETQ. Trimming shortened V by 0 bases and J by 1 base, and 7 bases separated the two germline ends. The CDR3 sequence: CASSLGRSNTEAFF. In nucleotides, the CDR3 is TGCGCCAGCAGCTTGGGGCGTTCGAACACTGAAGCTTTCTTT.

The chain is built from TRBV18 and TRBJ2-3; D may be TRBD2 (7 bases). V lost 5 bases to trimming and J lost 2 bases, with 14 bases between them. Germline V gene sequence: CDR1 KGHSH, CDR2 LQKENI. CDR3 length: 15 residues. The CDR3 reads CASSGWGGPTDTQYF. The CDR3 region has the DNA TGTGCCAGCTCAGGCTGGGGGGGGCCCACAGATACGCAGTATTTT.

This clone was seen only once. The chain has TRBV11-3 and TRBJ2-1; TRBD2 matches 10 bases. V gave up 7 bases and J gave up 5 bases; unmatched junction bases: 2. CDR3 length equals 13 residues. Germline CDR1 is SGHNT and CDR2 is YENEEA. CDR3 sequence: CASKLAGDNEQFF. In DNA form, the CDR3 reads TGTGCCAGCAAGCTAGCGGGAGACAATGAGCAGTTCTTC.

The rearrangement links TRBV5-1 to TRBJ1-2; D might be TRBD1 (6 bases). The V end lost 3 bases, the J end lost 3 bases, and 15 bases lay between the germline ends. From germline, CDR1 is SGHRS and CDR2 YFSETQ. This CDR3 region has 15 residues. The CDR3 DNA sequence: TGCGCCAGCAGCTGGTCGGGAAGGACAGACTATGGCTACACCTTC. Its protein is CASSWSGRTDYGYTF.

The chain has TRBV10-2 and TRBJ1-6; D uncertain. Germline V gives CDR1 WSHSY, CDR2 SAAADI. Trimming shortened V by 3 bases and J by 0 bases, and 9 bases separated the two germline ends. This CDR3 is built from 16 residues. The CDR3 DNA follows: TGCGCCAGCAGTGAAGCCGTAAGCTCCTATAATTCACCCCTCCACTTT. This codes for CASSEAVSSYNSPLHF.

The chain combines TRBV11-2 with TRBJ2-3, with 7 positions matching TRBD2. V shed 5 bases and J 2 bases; nucleotides not matched to a gene: 7. The CDR3 spans 15 residues. CDR1 SGHAT and CDR2 FQNNGV come from the germline V gene. The CDR3 DNA sequence: TGTGCCAGCAGCATAATAGCGGGCCCCACAGATACGCAGTATTTT. Translation gives CASSIIAGPTDTQYF. Variable domain in full (rest from reference TRBV11-2 and TRBJ2-3): EAGVAQSPRYKIIEKRQSVAFWCNPISGHATLYWYQQILGQGPKLLIQFQNNGVVDDSQLPKDRFSAERLKGVDSTLKIQPAKLEDSAVYLCASSIIAGPTDTQYFGPGTRLTVL.

The chain joins TRBV11-2 to TRBJ2-1; unclear D gene. V lost 5 bases and J lost 5, with 10 bases in between. The CDR3 sequence is 13 residues long. The germline gives CDR1 SGHAT, CDR2 FQNNGV. The CDR3 bases are TGTGCCAGCAGCCCCCGGAACCACAATGAGCAGTTCTTC. Its protein is CASSPRNHNEQFF. The entire variable domain, with the rest obtained from reference TRBV11-2 and TRBJ2-1, is as follows: EAGVAQSPRYKIIEKRQSVAFWCNPISGHATLYWYQQILGQGPKLLIQFQNNGVVDDSQLPKDRFSAERLKGVDSTLKIQPAKLEDSAVYLCASSPRNHNEQFFGPGTRLTVL.

This chain connects TRBV6-5 to TRBJ1-2; D is ambiguous. Trimming stripped 6 bases from V and 6 bases from J, with 14 bases between. There are 13 residues in the CDR3. From germline, CDR1 is MNHEY and CDR2 SVGAGI. CDR3 amino acids: CASSRSGSHGYTF. The CDR3 DNA reads TGTGCCAGCAGCCGCAGCGGGAGCCATGGCTACACCTTC.